This T cell receptor (beta chain) emerged from a study of blood T cells in healthy people across ages. A second PCR, run for about 7 to 11 cycles, used a sample-barcoded 5' primer plus a J-beta primer mix. A single record per CDR3 protein comes from TCRdb applying MiXCR to the 5' RACE reads. Seen here are 550,000 to 750,000 distinct CDR3 sequences, under 25% observed once, and the top ten hold roughly 3.9%. About this clonotype itself: Its antigen is unknown. One end of the junction varies from germline; a read error may be responsible.

Findings and caveats of the study: Naive and antigen-experienced cells were not separated, limiting conclusive comparison. The study regarded diversity estimates from one million T cells as underestimates.

The CDR3 extends over 12 amino acids. Germline loops: CDR1 MNHEY, CDR2 SVGEGT. The source of this sequence is a man between 65 and 85 years old in good health. The rearrangement joins TRBV6-2 or TRBV6-3 to TRBJ2-1, with unresolved D. The material sequenced was blood. CDR3 protein: CAGSYLDDEQFF. Written as DNA, the CDR3 is TGTGCCGGCAGTTATTTAGACGATGAGCAGTTCTTC.